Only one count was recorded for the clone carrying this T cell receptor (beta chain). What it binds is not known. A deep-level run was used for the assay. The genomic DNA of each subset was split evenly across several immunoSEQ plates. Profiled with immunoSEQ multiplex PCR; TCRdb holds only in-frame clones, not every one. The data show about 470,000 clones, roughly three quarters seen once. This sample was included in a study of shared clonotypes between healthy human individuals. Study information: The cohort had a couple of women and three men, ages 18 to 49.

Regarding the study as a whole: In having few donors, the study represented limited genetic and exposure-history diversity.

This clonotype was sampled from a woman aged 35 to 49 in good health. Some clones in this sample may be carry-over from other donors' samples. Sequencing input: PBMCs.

CDR3 loop: CASRLVTGGQEAFF. In DNA form, the CDR3 reads TGTGCAAGTCGCTTAGTCACAGGGGGCCAAGAAGCTTTCTTT. This chain connects TRBV12-2 to TRBJ1-1; TRBD1, the table's D call, was not compared with the DNA. TRBV12-2 is a documented pseudogene. The CDR3 totals 14 residues.